Following are 9 T cell receptor beta chains from one sample sequenced in a study of naive and memory T cell subsets. An oligonucleotide containing a UMI was ligated to the 3' end of TCR cDNA. Amplification of ligated cDNA took four PCR rounds with SP2 and nested alpha and beta constant primers. TCRdb independently ran MiXCR on the 5' RACE reads; one entry per CDR3 protein. The sample yields about 56,000 distinct CDR3 sequences, 7.6% seen once. The source is a female donor in good health.

A few counts support this clonotype. The chain employs TRBV12-3 or TRBV12-4 and TRBJ1-3; 8 nucleotides align to TRBD1. The CDR3 contains 17 residues. V was clipped by 2 bases and J by 1 base; unmatched bases: 7. The CDR3 coding sequence is TGTGCCAGCAGTTTATACAGGGGGTCTCTGTCTGGAAACACCATATATTTT. This gives the protein CASSLYRGSLSGNTIYF.

This clonotype appeared a few times. V is TRBV30 and J is TRBJ2-2; D remains unclear. The CDR3 totals 12 residues. V was clipped by 0 bases and J by 8 bases, with 7 bases between them. The germline gives CDR1 GTSNPN, CDR2 SVGIG (reference sequence). CDR3: CAWSVGLGELFF. CDR3 coding DNA: TGTGCCTGGAGTGTCGGGTTAGGGGAGCTGTTTTTT.

The chain couples TRBV28 to TRBJ1-2; D gene uncertain. Germline CDR1 and CDR2: MDHEN and SYDVKM. The CDR3 consists of 15 residues. Trimming shortened V by 1 base and J by 3 bases, and 12 bases separated the two germline ends. The CDR3 region is CASSLFQTSDYGYTF. In nucleotides, the CDR3 is TGTGCCAGCAGTTTATTCCAGACGAGCGACTATGGCTACACCTTC.

In its sample, this clonotype was seen a few times. The chain couples TRBV6-4 to TRBJ2-3; 9 bases are shared with TRBD2. The germline CDR1 and CDR2 sequences are MRHNA and SNTAGT. The CDR3 loop spans 15 amino acids. V trimming: 4 bases; J trimming: 1 base; junction bases outside the gene matches: 3. CDR3 nucleotide sequence: TGTGCCAGCAGTGTGGAGCGGGGGGGCACAGATACGCAGTATTTT. Residues: CASSVERGGTDTQYF.

The CDR3 sequence: CASSQDRRAGELFF. The CDR3 DNA sequence: TGCGCCAGCAGCCAAGATAGGAGAGCCGGGGAGCTGTTTTTT. The chain has TRBV4-3 and TRBJ2-2; no firm D call. Trimming left V 0 bases short and J 6 bases short, with 8 bases between. CDR3 length: 14 residues. The germline CDR1 and CDR2 sequences are LGHNA and YSLEER.

This clonotype has a handful of counts. V and J are TRBV9 and TRBJ1-6, with 11 nucleotides matching TRBD1. CDR3 length equals 15 residues. Germline V lookup: CDR1 SGDLS, CDR2 YYNGEE. V dropped 5 bases and J dropped 7; count of bases not matched to a gene: 5. The CDR3 spells CASRSGQGVNSPLHF. DNA of the CDR3: TGTGCCAGCAGGTCGGGACAGGGGGTAAATTCACCCCTCCACTTT. The full variable domain, rest sourced from reference TRBV9 and TRBJ1-6, is DSGVTQTPKHLITATGQRVTLRCSPRSGDLSVYWYQQSLDQGLQFLIQYYNGEERAKGNILERFSAQQFPDLHSELNLSSLELGDSALYFCASRSGQGVNSPLHFGNGTRLTVT.

V is TRBV18 and J is TRBJ2-5, with a tentative D call TRBD1 (5 bases). CDR1 and CDR2 (germline): KGHSH, LQKENI. This CDR3 spans 14 amino acids. Between the trimmed V and J ends, which lost 2 bases and 4 bases, there was a span of 11 bases. The CDR3 region has the DNA TGTGCCAGCTCACCAGCAGGGATCCGAGAGACCCAGTACTTC. Encoded protein: CASSPAGIRETQYF.

This clonotype was counted ten times or more. The chain has TRBV9 and TRBJ2-7, with 8 positions matching TRBD1. The CDR3 runs to 16 residues. Per germline, CDR1 SGDLS and CDR2 YYNGEE. V was clipped by 4 bases and J by 3 bases; unmatched bases: 12. The CDR3 nucleotides read TGTGCCAGCAGCTTTCTACCCGGACAGGGACGCTACGAGCAGTACTTC. Its protein product is CASSFLPGQGRYEQYF.

This clonotype has ten or more counts. The genes are TRBV12-3 or TRBV12-4 and TRBJ1-1, with D possibly being TRBD1 (5 bases). This CDR3 contains 13 residues. V shed 1 base and J shed 10 bases, with 13 bases lying between them. The CDR3: CASSLDFLGGAFF. In nucleotides, the CDR3 is TGTGCCAGCAGTTTAGATTTTTTGGGGGGAGCTTTCTTT.